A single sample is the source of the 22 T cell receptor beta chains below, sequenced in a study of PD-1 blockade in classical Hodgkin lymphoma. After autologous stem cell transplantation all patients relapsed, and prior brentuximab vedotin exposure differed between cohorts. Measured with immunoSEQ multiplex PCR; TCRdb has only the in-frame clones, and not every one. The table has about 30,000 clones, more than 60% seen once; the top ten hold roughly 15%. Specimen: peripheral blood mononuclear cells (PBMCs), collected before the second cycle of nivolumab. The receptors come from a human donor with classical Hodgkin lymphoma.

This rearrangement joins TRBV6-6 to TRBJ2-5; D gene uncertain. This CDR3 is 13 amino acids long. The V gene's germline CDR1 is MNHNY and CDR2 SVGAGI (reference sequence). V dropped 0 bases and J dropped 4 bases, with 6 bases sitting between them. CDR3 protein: CASSYSNRETQYF. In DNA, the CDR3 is TGTGCCAGCAGTTACTCGAATCGAGAGACCCAGTACTTC.

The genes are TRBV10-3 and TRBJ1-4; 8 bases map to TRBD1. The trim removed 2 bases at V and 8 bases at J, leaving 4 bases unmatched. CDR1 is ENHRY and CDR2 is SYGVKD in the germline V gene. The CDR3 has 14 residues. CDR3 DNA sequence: TGTGCCATCAGTGAGACAGGGGGAGAGGAAAAACTGTTTTTT. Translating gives CAISETGGEEKLFF.

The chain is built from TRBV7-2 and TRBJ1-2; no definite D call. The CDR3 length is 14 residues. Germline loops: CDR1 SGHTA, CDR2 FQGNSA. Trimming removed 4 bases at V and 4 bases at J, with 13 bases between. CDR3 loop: CASSSRGGGYGYTF. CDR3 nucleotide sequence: TGTGCCAGCAGCTCCCGGGGAGGAGGCTATGGCTACACCTTC.

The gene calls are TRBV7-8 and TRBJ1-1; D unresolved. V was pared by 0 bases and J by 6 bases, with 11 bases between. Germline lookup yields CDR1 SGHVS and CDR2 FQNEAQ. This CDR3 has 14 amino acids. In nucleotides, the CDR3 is TGTGCCAGCAGCTTAGCTGCAATCGGGGCTGAAGCTTTCTTT. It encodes CASSLAAIGAEAFF.

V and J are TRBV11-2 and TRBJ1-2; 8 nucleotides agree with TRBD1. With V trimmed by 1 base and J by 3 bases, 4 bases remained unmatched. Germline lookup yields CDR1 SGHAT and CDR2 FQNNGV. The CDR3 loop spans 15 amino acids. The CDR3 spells CASSLGRDRHYGYTF. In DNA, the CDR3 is TGTGCCAGCAGCTTAGGCCGGGACAGGCACTATGGCTACACCTTC. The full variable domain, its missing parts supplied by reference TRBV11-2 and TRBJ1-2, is EAGVAQSPRYKIIEKRQSVAFWCNPISGHATLYWYQQILGQGPKLLIQFQNNGVVDDSQLPKDRFSAERLKGVDSTLKIQPAKLEDSAVYLCASSLGRDRHYGYTFGSGTRLTVV.

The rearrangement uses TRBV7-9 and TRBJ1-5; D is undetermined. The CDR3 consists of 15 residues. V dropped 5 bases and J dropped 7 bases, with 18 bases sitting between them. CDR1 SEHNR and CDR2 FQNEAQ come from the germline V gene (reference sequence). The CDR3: CASSLSEGRWQPQHF. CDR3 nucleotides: TGTGCCAGCAGCCTCAGTGAGGGAAGGTGGCAGCCCCAGCATTTT.

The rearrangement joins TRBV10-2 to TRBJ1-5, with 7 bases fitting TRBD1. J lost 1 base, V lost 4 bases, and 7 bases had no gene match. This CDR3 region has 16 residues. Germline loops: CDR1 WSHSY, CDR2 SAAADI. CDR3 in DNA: TGCGCCAGCAGTGGAACGGGACAGAAAAGCAATCAGCCCCAGCATTTT. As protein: CASSGTGQKSNQPQHF.

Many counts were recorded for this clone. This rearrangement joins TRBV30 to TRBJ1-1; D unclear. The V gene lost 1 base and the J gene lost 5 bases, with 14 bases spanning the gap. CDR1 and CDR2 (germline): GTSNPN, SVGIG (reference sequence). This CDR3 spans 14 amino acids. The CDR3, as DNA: TGTGCCTGGAGTGCTGGCGGCAGAAGGACTGAAGCTTTCTTT. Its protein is CAWSAGGRRTEAFF.

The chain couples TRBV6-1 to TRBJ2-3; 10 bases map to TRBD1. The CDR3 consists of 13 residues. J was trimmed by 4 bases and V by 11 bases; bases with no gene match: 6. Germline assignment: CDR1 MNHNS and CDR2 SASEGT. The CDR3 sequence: CAGRQGAADTQYF. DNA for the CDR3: TGTGCCGGACGACAGGGGGCCGCAGATACGCAGTATTTT.

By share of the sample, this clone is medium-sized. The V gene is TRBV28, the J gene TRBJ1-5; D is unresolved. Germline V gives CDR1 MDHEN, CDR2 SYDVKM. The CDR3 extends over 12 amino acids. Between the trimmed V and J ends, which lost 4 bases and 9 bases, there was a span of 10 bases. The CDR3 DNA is TGTGCCAGCAGTTCGGGTTCTGGGCCCCAGCATTTT. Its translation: CASSSGSGPQHF.

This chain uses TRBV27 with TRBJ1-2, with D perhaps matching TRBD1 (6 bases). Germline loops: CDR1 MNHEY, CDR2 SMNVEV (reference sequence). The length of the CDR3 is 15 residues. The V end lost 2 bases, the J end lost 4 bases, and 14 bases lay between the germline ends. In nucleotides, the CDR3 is TGTGCCAGCAGTTTACGGTCAGGGGCGGTCTATGGCTACACCTTC. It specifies CASSLRSGAVYGYTF.

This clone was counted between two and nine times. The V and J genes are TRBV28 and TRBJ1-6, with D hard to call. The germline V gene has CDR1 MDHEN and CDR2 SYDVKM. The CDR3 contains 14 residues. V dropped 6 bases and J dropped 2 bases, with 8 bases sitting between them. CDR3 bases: TGTGCCAGCAGAAAGGGCGCCTATAATTCACCCCTCCACTTT. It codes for CASRKGAYNSPLHF. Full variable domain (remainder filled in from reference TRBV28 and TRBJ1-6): DVKVTQSSRYLVKRTGEKVFLECVQDMDHENMFWYRQDPGLGLRLIYFSYDVKMKEKGDIPEGYSVSREKKERFSLILESASTNQTSMYLCASRKGAYNSPLHFGNGTRLTVT.

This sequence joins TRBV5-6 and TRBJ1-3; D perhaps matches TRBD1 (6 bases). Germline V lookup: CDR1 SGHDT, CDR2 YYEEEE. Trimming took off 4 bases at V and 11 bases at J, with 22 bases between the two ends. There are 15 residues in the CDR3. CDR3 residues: CASSLRGGPSDAIYF. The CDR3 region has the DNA TGTGCCAGCAGCCTCCGTGGGGGCCCTTCGGATGCCATATATTTT.

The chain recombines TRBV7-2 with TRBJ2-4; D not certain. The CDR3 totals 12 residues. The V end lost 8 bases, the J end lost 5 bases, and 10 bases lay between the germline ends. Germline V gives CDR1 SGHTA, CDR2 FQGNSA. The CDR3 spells CASGYRENIQYF. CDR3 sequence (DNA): TGTGCCAGCGGCTACAGAGAAAACATTCAGTACTTC.

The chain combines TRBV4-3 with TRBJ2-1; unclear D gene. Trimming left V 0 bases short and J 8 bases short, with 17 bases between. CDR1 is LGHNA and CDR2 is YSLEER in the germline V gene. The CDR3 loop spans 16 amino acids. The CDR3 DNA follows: TGCGCCAGCAGCCAAGATTCGGACCCGCCATCTTATGAGCAGTTCTTC. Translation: CASSQDSDPPSYEQFF.

CDR3 residues: CASLSAGPTGYTF. For the CDR3, the DNA is TGTGCCAGTCTTTCCGCGGGCCCGACTGGCTACACCTTC. The J gene is TRBJ1-2, the V gene TRBV28; D call uncertain. Germline V gene lookup returns CDR1 MDHEN and CDR2 SYDVKM. The CDR3 extends over 13 amino acids. Between the trimmed V and J ends, which lost 9 bases and 7 bases, there was a span of 18 bases.

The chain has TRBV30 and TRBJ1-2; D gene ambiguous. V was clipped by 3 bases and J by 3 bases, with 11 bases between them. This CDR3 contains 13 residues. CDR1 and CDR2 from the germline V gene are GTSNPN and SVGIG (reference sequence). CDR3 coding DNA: TGTGCCTGGAGCTTCAACGGTGACTATGGCTACACCTTC. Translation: CAWSFNGDYGYTF.

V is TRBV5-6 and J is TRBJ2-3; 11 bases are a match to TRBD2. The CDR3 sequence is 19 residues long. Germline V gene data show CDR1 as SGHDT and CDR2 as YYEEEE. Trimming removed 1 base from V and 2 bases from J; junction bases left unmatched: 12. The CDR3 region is CASSLRRLAGNSNTDTQYF. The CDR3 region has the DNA TGTGCCAGCAGCTTGCGCCGACTAGCGGGGAACTCAAACACAGATACGCAGTATTTT. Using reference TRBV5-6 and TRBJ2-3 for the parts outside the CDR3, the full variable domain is DAGVTQSPTHLIKTRGQQVTLRCSPKSGHDTVSWYQQALGQGPQFIFQYYEEEERQRGNFPDRFSGHQFPNYSSELNVNALLLGDSALYLCASSLRRLAGNSNTDTQYFGPGTRLTVL.

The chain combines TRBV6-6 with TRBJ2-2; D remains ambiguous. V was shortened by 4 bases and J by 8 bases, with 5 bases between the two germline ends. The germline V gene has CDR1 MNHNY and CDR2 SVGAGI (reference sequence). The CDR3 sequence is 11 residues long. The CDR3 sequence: CASSFSGELFF. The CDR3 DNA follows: TGTGCCAGCAGTTTCTCGGGGGAGCTGTTTTTT.

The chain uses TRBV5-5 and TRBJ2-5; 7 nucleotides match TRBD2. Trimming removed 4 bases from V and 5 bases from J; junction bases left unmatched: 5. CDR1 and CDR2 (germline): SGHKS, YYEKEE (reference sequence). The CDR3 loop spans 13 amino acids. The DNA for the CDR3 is TGTGCCAGCAGCGGGGGACTAATGGAGACCCAGTACTTC. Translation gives CASSGGLMETQYF.

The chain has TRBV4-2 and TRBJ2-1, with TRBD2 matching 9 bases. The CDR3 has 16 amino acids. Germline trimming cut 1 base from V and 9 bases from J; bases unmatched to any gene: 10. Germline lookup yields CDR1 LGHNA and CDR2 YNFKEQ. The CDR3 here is CASSQGGRGGRCEQFF. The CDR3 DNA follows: TGTGCCAGCAGCCAAGGCGGGCGGGGGGGCCGATGTGAGCAGTTCTTC.

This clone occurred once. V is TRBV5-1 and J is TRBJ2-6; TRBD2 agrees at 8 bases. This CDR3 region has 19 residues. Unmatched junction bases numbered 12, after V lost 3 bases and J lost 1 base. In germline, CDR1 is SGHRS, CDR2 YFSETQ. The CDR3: CASSSNVISGASGANVLTF. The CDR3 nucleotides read TGCGCCAGCAGCTCCAACGTGATTAGCGGGGCATCTGGGGCCAACGTCCTGACTTTC.